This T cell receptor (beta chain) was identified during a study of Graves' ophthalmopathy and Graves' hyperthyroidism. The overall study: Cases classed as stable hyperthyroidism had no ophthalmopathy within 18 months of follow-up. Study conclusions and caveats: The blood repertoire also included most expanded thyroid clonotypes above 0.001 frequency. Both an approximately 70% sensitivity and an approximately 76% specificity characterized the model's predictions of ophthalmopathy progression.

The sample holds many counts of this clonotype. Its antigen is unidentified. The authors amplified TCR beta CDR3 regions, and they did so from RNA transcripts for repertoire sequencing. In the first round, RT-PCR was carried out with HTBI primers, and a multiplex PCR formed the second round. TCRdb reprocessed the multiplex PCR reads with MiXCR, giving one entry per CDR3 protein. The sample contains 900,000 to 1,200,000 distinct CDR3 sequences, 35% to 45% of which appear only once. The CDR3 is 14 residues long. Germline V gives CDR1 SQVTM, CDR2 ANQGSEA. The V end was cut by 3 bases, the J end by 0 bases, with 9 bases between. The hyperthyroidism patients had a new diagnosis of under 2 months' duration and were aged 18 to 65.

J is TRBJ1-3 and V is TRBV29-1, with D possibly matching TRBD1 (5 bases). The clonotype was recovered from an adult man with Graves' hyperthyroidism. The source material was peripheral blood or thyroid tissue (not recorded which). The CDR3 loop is CSVDGDDSGNTIYF. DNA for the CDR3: TGCAGCGTTGACGGGGACGACTCTGGAAACACCATATATTTT.